The 30 T cell receptor beta chains below were found in one sample sequenced in a study of control samples from healthy donors and cancer patients. Sequencing used immunoSEQ multiplex PCR; TCRdb keeps in-frame clones, though not all of them. The sample consists of 100,000 to 120,000 clones, around 89% of them appearing once. Sequenced sample: PBMCs. The receptors shown here come from a woman aged 55-69 years with lung cancer.

V and J are TRBV5-1 and TRBJ1-1; 9 nucleotides line up with TRBD1. The CDR3 runs 15 residues. The germline V gene has CDR1 SGHRS and CDR2 YFSETQ. The ends lost 0 bases at V and 5 bases at J; junction bases unmatched: 5. The CDR3 DNA sequence: TGCGCCAGCAGCTTGGCGGGACAGGGTTGGACTGAAGCTTTCTTT. Translated, it gives CASSLAGQGWTEAFF.

J is TRBJ1-5 and V is TRBV4-2, with D perhaps matching TRBD1 (6 bases). This CDR3 spans 13 amino acids. CDR1 LGHNA and CDR2 YNFKEQ come from the germline V gene. With 3 bases removed from V and 7 bases from J, the gap between germline ends came to 10 bases. The CDR3 region has the DNA TGTGCCAGCAGCCAGGAGGGGGAACAGCCCCAGCATTTT. Translated: CASSQEGEQPQHF.

The chain recombines TRBV9 with TRBJ2-5, with D possibly TRBD2 on 5 matching bases. V gave up 0 bases and J gave up 2 bases, with 11 bases separating them. Germline V gene sequence: CDR1 SGDLS, CDR2 YYNGEE. The CDR3 is made up of 15 amino acids. CDR3 amino acids: CASSVASVAQETQYF. CDR3 bases: TGTGCCAGCAGCGTAGCAAGCGTAGCGCAAGAGACCCAGTACTTC. Drawing the rest from reference TRBV9 and TRBJ2-5, the complete variable domain is DSGVTQTPKHLITATGQRVTLRCSPRSGDLSVYWYQQSLDQGLQFLIQYYNGEERAKGNILERFSAQQFPDLHSELNLSSLELGDSALYFCASSVASVAQETQYFGPGTRLLVL.

This clone was picked up a small number of times. The rearrangement joins TRBV6-6 to TRBJ2-7, with 10 bases aligning to TRBD2. The CDR3 runs to 15 residues. Germline V gene data show CDR1 as MNHNY and CDR2 as SVGAGI (reference sequence). J was trimmed by 3 bases and V by 4 bases; bases with no gene match: 6. This CDR3 reads CASSSAGGTVYEQYF. In nucleotides, the CDR3 is TGTGCCAGCAGTTCAGCGGGAGGGACCGTCTACGAGCAGTACTTC.

The V call is TRBV9, the J call TRBJ1-2; D may be TRBD1 (6 bases). The V end lost 3 bases, the J end lost 4 bases, and 13 bases lay between the germline ends. The CDR3 consists of 14 residues. Looked up from germline, CDR1 is SGDLS and CDR2 is YYNGEE. The CDR3 region has the DNA TGTGCCAGCAGCGCAGCGGACAGCCGCTATGGCTACACCTTC. Amino acid sequence: CASSAADSRYGYTF.

The chain uses TRBV5-1 and TRBJ2-3; unclear D gene. Germline CDR1 and CDR2: SGHRS and YFSETQ. V lost 2 bases and J 2 bases, leaving 9 bases between the germline ends. This CDR3 is 14 amino acids long. The CDR3 is CASSFGSYTDTQYF. As DNA, the CDR3 is TGCGCCAGCAGCTTTGGCTCCTACACAGATACGCAGTATTTT.

The chain combines TRBV30 with TRBJ1-3; possibly TRBD1 for D (5 bases). Trimming stripped 3 bases from V and 0 bases from J, with 9 bases between. The CDR3 is made up of 14 amino acids. Germline V lookup: CDR1 GTSNPN, CDR2 SVGIG (reference sequence). The CDR3: CAWSGDRSGNTIYF. The CDR3 DNA follows: TGTGCCTGGAGCGGGGACCGCTCTGGAAACACCATATATTTT.

This chain connects TRBV24-1 to TRBJ2-7; 11 bases are shared with TRBD1. Germline V CDR1 and CDR2: KGHDR, SFDVKD. This CDR3 comprises 16 residues. With V trimmed by 4 bases and J by 5 bases, 9 bases remained unmatched. This CDR3 reads CATSELRDRGLHEQYF. The CDR3 nucleotides read TGTGCCACCAGTGAACTCCGGGACAGGGGGTTGCACGAGCAGTACTTC.

V gene TRBV25-1 combines with J gene TRBJ2-3, with D perhaps matching TRBD2 (5 bases). Germline V gene data show CDR1 as MGHDK and CDR2 as SYGVNS. The CDR3 covers 16 residues. Deletions cut 5 bases from V and 3 bases from J, with 18 bases between. CDR3: CASSSLGNRVTDTQYF. The CDR3 DNA sequence: TGTGCCAGCAGTTCACTAGGAAATCGCGTAACAGATACGCAGTATTTT.

The gene calls are TRBV5-1 and TRBJ2-5; 11 positions match TRBD2. The CDR3 is made up of 15 amino acids. Germline V gives CDR1 SGHRS, CDR2 YFSETQ. Losses at the gene ends were 0 bases for V and 4 bases for J; bases not matched to a gene: 2. The CDR3 nucleotides are TGCGCCAGCAGCTTGGCGGGACTAGCGGTAGAGACCCAGTACTTC. Translating gives CASSLAGLAVETQYF.

This rearrangement joins TRBV18 to TRBJ1-1; D call uncertain. The CDR3 sequence is 18 residues long. Trimming shortened V by 1 base and J by 3 bases, and 21 bases separated the two germline ends. Per germline, CDR1 KGHSH and CDR2 LQKENI. The CDR3 DNA is TGTGCCAGCTCACCACTTTCGGGTAAGGTGAGCGGGGACACTGAAGCTTTCTTT. Protein: CASSPLSGKVSGDTEAFF.

This chain connects TRBV7-8 to TRBJ1-5; tentatively, D is TRBD1 (5 bases). CDR1 is SGHVS, CDR2 FQNEAQ, per germline. V lost 0 bases and J 2 bases, leaving 8 bases between the germline ends. This CDR3 comprises 15 residues. The CDR3 DNA reads TGTGCCAGCAGCTTAGCAGGGGATGGCAATCAGCCCCAGCATTTT. Its protein product is CASSLAGDGNQPQHF.

This chain links TRBV9 with TRBJ2-7, with a tentative D call TRBD2 (6 bases). The germline V and J ends were trimmed by 4 bases and 1 base, with 15 bases remaining between them. The germline gives CDR1 SGDLS, CDR2 YYNGEE. The CDR3 runs 15 residues. The CDR3 DNA reads TGTGCCAGCAGCCGGCAACGGGAGCCTTCCTACGAGCAGTACTTC. Its translation is CASSRQREPSYEQYF.

The chain recombines TRBV18 with TRBJ1-5; maybe TRBD1 (6 bases). Germline V gives CDR1 KGHSH, CDR2 LQKENI. The CDR3 length is 16 residues. V was trimmed by 3 bases and J by 5 bases, leaving 17 bases between them. The CDR3 protein is CASSPFSRGSDQPQHF. CDR3 DNA: TGTGCCAGCTCACCTTTCTCCAGGGGTAGTGATCAGCCCCAGCATTTT.

The chain couples TRBV4-1 to TRBJ2-3, with D perhaps TRBD2 (5 bases). The V end lost 0 bases, the J end lost 7 bases, and 20 bases lay between the germline ends. This CDR3 comprises 17 residues. The V gene's germline CDR1 is MGHRA and CDR2 YSYEKL. CDR3 region: CASSQDRETGTGNTQYF. The CDR3 bases are TGCGCCAGCAGCCAAGATCGGGAAACGGGTACCGGGAATACGCAGTATTTT.

This sequence joins TRBV11-3 and TRBJ2-1; TRBD2 agrees at 8 bases. Trimming took 2 bases from V and 3 from J; bases not matched to a gene: 3. This CDR3 has 15 amino acids. Germline CDR1 SGHNT, CDR2 YENEEA. The CDR3 loop is CASSLRAGGYNEQFF. As DNA, the CDR3 is TGTGCCAGCAGCTTAAGGGCGGGGGGCTACAATGAGCAGTTCTTC.

The J gene is TRBJ1-2, the V gene TRBV30; D call uncertain. Germline V gives CDR1 GTSNPN, CDR2 SVGIG (reference sequence). Trimming shortened V by 1 base and J by 8 bases, and 17 bases separated the two germline ends. The CDR3 extends over 14 amino acids. CDR3 sequence: CAWSALGGYGGYTF. CDR3 DNA sequence: TGTGCCTGGAGTGCCCTTGGAGGGTACGGGGGCTACACCTTC.

CDR3 loop: CAISESKGRGGYGYTF. The CDR3 DNA sequence: TGTGCCATCAGTGAGTCGAAAGGCAGGGGTGGCTATGGCTACACCTTC. The rearrangement uses TRBV10-3 and TRBJ1-2, with a weak D call TRBD1 (6 bases). Germline values: CDR1 ENHRY, CDR2 SYGVKD. CDR3 length: 16 amino acids. With 0 bases removed from V and 4 bases from J, the gap between germline ends came to 15 bases.

Only one count was recorded for this clone. V gene TRBV7-9 combines with J gene TRBJ2-7; TRBD1 is a possible D gene (6 bases). The CDR3 is 16 residues long. CDR1 and CDR2 (germline): SEHNR, FQNEAQ (reference sequence). V was pared by 1 base and J by 3 bases, with 16 bases between. CDR3 in DNA: TGTGCCAGCAGCTTAGAACCTCTCCGGGACAACTACGAGCAGTACTTC. It specifies CASSLEPLRDNYEQYF.

The chain has TRBV27 and TRBJ1-1; D is undetermined. CDR1 MNHEY and CDR2 SMNVEV come from the germline V gene (reference sequence). The CDR3 is 15 amino acids. Trimming shortened V by 5 bases and J by 4 bases, and 17 bases separated the two germline ends. CDR3 in amino acids: CASSLYSHGRTEAFF. CDR3 DNA: TGTGCCAGCAGTCTTTACAGTCATGGACGCACTGAAGCTTTCTTT.

The rearrangement joins TRBV9 to TRBJ2-1, with TRBD2 identical over 8 bases. V shed 3 bases, J shed 7 bases, and the junction held 6 bases outside the gene matches. Germline assignment: CDR1 SGDLS and CDR2 YYNGEE. The CDR3 is 14 residues long. CDR3 sequence reads: CASSDPRGVNEQFF. CDR3 coding DNA: TGTGCCAGCAGCGATCCGCGGGGGGTTAATGAGCAGTTCTTC.

In its sample, this clone was seen once. The gene calls are TRBV28 and TRBJ1-3, with 8 bases identical to TRBD1. Germline V CDR1 and CDR2: MDHEN, SYDVKM. CDR3 size: 18 residues. V lost 5 bases and J lost 1; bases outside the gene matches: 13. The CDR3 reads CASSETSGGLHSGNTIYF. The DNA of the CDR3 is TGTGCCAGCAGTGAGACCTCAGGGGGCCTCCATTCTGGAAACACCATATATTTT.

The chain couples TRBV27 to TRBJ1-5, with D hard to call. The V gene's germline CDR1 is MNHEY and CDR2 SMNVEV (reference sequence). V dropped 3 bases and J dropped 7 bases, with 10 bases sitting between them. The CDR3 loop spans 13 amino acids. The CDR3 DNA sequence: TGTGCCAGCAGTTTTCGACCGGAGCAGCCCCAGCATTTT. Translating it yields CASSFRPEQPQHF.

The chain employs TRBV10-3 and TRBJ1-3; D gene uncertain. The CDR3 sequence is 13 residues long. Trimming cost V 0 bases and J 3 bases, with 3 bases left between them. The germline gives CDR1 ENHRY, CDR2 SYGVKD. CDR3 amino acids: CAISESSGNTIYF. CDR3 DNA sequence: TGTGCCATCAGTGAGTCGAGTGGAAACACCATATATTTT.

V usage is TRBV4-1 and J usage is TRBJ2-2, with 13 bases that match TRBD2. The CDR3 extends over 16 amino acids. The V and J ends lost 10 bases and 6 bases, in that order; junction bases with no gene match: 11. Per germline, CDR1 MGHRA and CDR2 YSYEKL. CDR3 in amino acids: CATNHGLAGVAGELFF. The CDR3 nucleotides read TGCGCCACTAACCATGGACTAGCGGGAGTCGCCGGGGAGCTGTTTTTT.

This clone occurred a few times. This chain joins TRBV6-1 and TRBJ1-2; possibly TRBD1 for D (6 bases). From germline, CDR1 is MNHNS and CDR2 SASEGT. The CDR3 consists of 16 residues. V was clipped by 0 bases and J by 3 bases, with 14 bases between them. The CDR3 sequence: CASSEAGVGGDYGYTF. CDR3 coding DNA: TGTGCCAGCAGTGAAGCGGGAGTAGGGGGGGACTATGGCTACACCTTC.

As concerns this clone: Other DNA sequences within the sample encode an identical CDR3. The chain employs TRBV3-1 (or the pseudogene TRBV3-2) and TRBJ1-3; D uncertain. The CDR3 length is 12 residues. Germline V CDR1 and CDR2: LGHDT, YNNKEL (reference sequence). V was pared by 1 base and J by 2 bases, with 0 bases between. CDR3 in amino acids: CASSQAGNTIYF. For the CDR3, the DNA is TGTGCCAGCAGCCAAGCTGGAAACACCATATATTTT.

The chain carries TRBV7-2 and TRBJ2-1; D may be TRBD1 (6 bases). This CDR3 contains 16 residues. Germline assignment: CDR1 SGHTA and CDR2 FQGNSA. Trimming left V 4 bases short and J 8 bases short, with 21 bases between. In DNA form, the CDR3 reads TGTGCCAGCAGCTCGACAGGCGAAGCAGCTATCTATGAGCAGTTCTTC. Amino acids: CASSSTGEAAIYEQFF. Combining the CDR3 with reference TRBV7-2 and TRBJ2-1 gives the whole variable domain GAGVSQSPSNKVTEKGKDVELRCDPISGHTALYWYRQSLGQGLEFLIYFQGNSAPDKSGLPSDRFSAERTGGSVSTLTIQRTQQEDSAVYLCASSSTGEAAIYEQFFGPGTRLTVL.

V and J are TRBV27 and TRBJ2-3, with 10 bases lining up with TRBD1. The germline CDR1 and CDR2 sequences are MNHEY and SMNVEV (reference sequence). The CDR3 totals 14 residues. V gave up 5 bases and J gave up 4 bases; unmatched junction bases: 3. The CDR3, as DNA: TGTGCCAGCAGTAAGGACAGGGGGTCAGATACGCAGTATTTT. Its translation is CASSKDRGSDTQYF.

This chain joins TRBV5-1 and TRBJ2-5; TRBD1 aligns across 10 bases. Trimming took 1 base from V and 2 from J; bases not matched to a gene: 5. Germline CDR1 and CDR2: SGHRS and YFSETQ. CDR3 length: 16 residues. The CDR3 sequence is CASSLRDRGLQETQYF. CDR3 DNA sequence: TGCGCCAGCAGCTTGAGGGACAGGGGTCTTCAAGAGACCCAGTACTTC.